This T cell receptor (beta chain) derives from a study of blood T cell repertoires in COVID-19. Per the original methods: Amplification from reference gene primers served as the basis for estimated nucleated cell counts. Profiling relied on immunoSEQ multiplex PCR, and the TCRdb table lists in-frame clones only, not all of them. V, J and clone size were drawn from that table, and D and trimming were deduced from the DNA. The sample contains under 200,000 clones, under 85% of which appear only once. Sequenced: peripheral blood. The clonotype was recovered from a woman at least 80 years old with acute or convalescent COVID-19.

The CDR3 is CSARDGYGYTF. CDR3 nucleotide sequence: TGCAGTGCTAGAGACGGCTATGGCTACACCTTC. The genes are TRBV20-1 and TRBJ1-2; no clear D. Trimming pared 0 bases from V and 4 bases from J, leaving 3 bases between. The germline gives CDR1 DFQATT, CDR2 SNEGSKA (reference sequence). The CDR3 loop spans 11 amino acids.